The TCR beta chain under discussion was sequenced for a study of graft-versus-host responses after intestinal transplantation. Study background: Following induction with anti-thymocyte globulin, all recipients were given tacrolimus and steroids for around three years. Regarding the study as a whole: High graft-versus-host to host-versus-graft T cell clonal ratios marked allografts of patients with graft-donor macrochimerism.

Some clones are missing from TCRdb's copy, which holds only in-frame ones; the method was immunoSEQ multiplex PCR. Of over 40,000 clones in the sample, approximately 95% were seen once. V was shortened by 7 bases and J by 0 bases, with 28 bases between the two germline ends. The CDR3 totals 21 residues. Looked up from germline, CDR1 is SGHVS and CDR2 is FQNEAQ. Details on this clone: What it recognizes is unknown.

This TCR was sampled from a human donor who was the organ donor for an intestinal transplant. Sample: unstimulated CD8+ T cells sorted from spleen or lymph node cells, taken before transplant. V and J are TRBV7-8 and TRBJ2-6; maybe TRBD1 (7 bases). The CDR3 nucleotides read TGTGCCAGCACGAGGGTTTTGACCGATGGCAGGGGGGTCTCTGGGGCCAACGTCCTGACTTTC. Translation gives CASTRVLTDGRGVSGANVLTF.